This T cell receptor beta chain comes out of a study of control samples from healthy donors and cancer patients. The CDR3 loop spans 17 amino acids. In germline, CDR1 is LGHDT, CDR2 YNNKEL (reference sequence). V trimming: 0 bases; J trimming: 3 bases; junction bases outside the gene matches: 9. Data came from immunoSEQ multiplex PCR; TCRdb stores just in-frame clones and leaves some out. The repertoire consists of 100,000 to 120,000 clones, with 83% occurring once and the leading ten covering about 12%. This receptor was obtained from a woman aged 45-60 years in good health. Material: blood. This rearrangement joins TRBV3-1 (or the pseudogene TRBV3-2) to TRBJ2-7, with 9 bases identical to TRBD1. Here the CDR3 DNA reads TGTGCCAGCAGCCAAGATCAGGGGGACAGGGCCTACTACGAGCAGTACTTC. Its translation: CASSQDQGDRAYYEQYF.